This T cell receptor (beta chain) originates from a study of blood T cells in healthy people across ages. Study results and caveats: Changes seen in expanded clonotypes were possibly confounded by donor CMV status left unknown.

Aged about 6 to 95, donors were systemically healthy Caucasians from Russia. Sample-barcoded 5' priming and a J-beta primer mix drove a second PCR of about 6 to 11 cycles. TCRdb fed the 5' RACE reads into MiXCR, producing one record per CDR3 protein. The sample lists roughly 640,000 distinct CDR3 sequences, about 30% occurring once. The germline gives CDR1 MNHEY, CDR2 SVGEGT. The V gene lost 4 bases and the J gene lost 8 bases, with 14 bases spanning the gap. This CDR3 has 13 residues. This clonotype was seen repeatedly, ten times or more. Its matching antigen is unknown. Sample: blood. V usage is TRBV6-2 or TRBV6-3 and J usage is TRBJ1-2; weak D call: TRBD1 (5 bases). The sequence was collected from a woman aged 80 or older in good health. The CDR3 spells CASSWDQLVGYTF. CDR3 in DNA: TGTGCCAGCAGTTGGGACCAACTCGTCGGCTACACCTTC.